The clone carrying this T cell receptor beta chain has a handful of counts. Its antigen is not identified. Data came from immunoSEQ multiplex PCR; TCRdb stores just in-frame clones and leaves some out. The data contain approximately 32,000 clones, roughly 54% of them singletons. The data derive from a study of a mutant IDH1 vaccine in newly diagnosed glioma. Study summary: In weeks 1, 3, 5, 7, 11, 15, 19 and 23, patients were immunized, eight times in all. Commencement of vaccination occurred 4-6 weeks following radiotherapy alone, or concurrently with temozolomide cycles. There were about 60% males and approximately 38% females among treated patients, whose mean age was approximately 41 years. Antecedent treatment encompassed radiotherapy, temozolomide, or their combination; the majority received both.

The sample's time point: week 5, during vaccination. Alongside topical imiquimod, each dose of vaccine comprised 300 ug of mutant IDH1 20-mer peptide. Sequenced here: PBMCs, sampled from a glioma patient whose treatment included an IDH1 peptide vaccine. This sequence was found in a woman aged 18-29 years with glioma.

The CDR3 DNA is TGTGCCAGCAGAGTACAGGGATCCGGAAACGGCGGGGAGCTGTTTTTT. This translates into CASRVQGSGNGGELFF. The chain uses TRBV28 and TRBJ2-2; D may be TRBD1 (6 bases). Germline assignment: CDR1 MDHEN and CDR2 SYDVKM. CDR3 size: 16 residues. V dropped 6 bases and J dropped 7 bases, with 21 bases sitting between them.